Detailed here is one T cell receptor (beta chain). Looked up from germline, CDR1 is DFQATT and CDR2 is SNEGSKA (reference sequence). The CDR3 extends over 14 amino acids. V trimming: 0 bases; J trimming: 14 bases; junction bases outside the gene matches: 10. CD8+CD57+ cell expansion, shown by flow cytometry, had occurred in the patients selected for sequencing. Each patient had severe acquired aplastic anemia. This entry is derived from a study of CD8+CD57+ T cells in acquired aplastic anemia. Study-level information: Sorted CD4+ plus CD8+ cells gave DNA averaging roughly 3 ug.

Both TCR beta VDJ combination and CDR3 sequence profiling were carried out. Genomic DNA was the template for this profiling. TCRdb called the reads again in MiXCR, with one record for every CDR3 protein. The sample carries around 160,000 distinct CDR3 sequences, less than 60% recorded once. The sequence came from a human donor with aplastic anemia. Specimen: sorted CD4+, CD8+, or CD8+CD57+ T cells (not recorded which) from PBMCs. The V and J genes are TRBV20-1 and TRBJ1-4; 9 bases align to TRBD1. The CDR3 bases are TGCAGTGCTAGAGATACAGGGGGCTCTGAAAGGCTGTTTTTT. This translates into CSARDTGGSERLFF.